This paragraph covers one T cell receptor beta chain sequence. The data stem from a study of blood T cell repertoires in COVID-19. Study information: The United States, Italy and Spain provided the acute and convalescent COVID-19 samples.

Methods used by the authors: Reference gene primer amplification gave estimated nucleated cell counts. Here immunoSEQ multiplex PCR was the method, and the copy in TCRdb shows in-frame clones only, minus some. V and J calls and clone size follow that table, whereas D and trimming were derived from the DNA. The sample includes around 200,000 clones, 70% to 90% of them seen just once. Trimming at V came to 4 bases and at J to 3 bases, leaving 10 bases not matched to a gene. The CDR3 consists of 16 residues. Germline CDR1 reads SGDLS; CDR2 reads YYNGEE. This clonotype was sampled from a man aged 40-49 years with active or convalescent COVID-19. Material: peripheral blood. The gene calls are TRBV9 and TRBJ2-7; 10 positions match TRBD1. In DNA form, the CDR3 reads TGTGCCAGCAGCACCCCGACAGGGGGCGCAGGCTACGAGCAGTACTTC. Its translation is CASSTPTGGAGYEQYF.